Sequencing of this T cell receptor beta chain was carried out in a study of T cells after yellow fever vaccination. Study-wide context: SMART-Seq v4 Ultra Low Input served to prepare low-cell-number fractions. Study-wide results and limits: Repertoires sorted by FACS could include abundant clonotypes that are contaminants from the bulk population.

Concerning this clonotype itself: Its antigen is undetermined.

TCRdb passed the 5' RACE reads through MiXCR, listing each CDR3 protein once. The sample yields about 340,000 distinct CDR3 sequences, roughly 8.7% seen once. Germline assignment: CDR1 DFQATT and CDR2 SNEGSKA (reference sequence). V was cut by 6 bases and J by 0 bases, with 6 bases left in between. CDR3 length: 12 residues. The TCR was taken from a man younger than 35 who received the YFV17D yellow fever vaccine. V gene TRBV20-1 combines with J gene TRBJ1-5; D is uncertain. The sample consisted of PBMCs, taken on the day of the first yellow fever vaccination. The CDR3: CSAGNSNQPQHF. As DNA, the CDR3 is TGCAGTGCAGGGAATAGCAATCAGCCCCAGCATTTT.